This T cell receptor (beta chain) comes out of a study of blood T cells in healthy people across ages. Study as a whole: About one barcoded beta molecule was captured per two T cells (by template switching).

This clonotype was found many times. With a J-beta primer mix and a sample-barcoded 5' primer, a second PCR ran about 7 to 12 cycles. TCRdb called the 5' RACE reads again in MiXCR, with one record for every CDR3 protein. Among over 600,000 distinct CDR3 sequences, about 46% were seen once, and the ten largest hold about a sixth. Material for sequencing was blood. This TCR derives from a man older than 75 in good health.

The CDR3 protein is CSAPLGETQYF. CDR3 nucleotides: TGCAGTGCCCCGCTCGGGGAGACCCAGTACTTC. This chain uses TRBV20-1 with TRBJ2-5, with D unclear. CDR1 is DFQATT and CDR2 is SNEGSKA in the germline V gene (reference sequence). The CDR3 has 11 residues. Trimming shortened V by 6 bases and J by 5 bases, and 10 bases separated the two germline ends.